The 8 T cell receptor beta chains listed next were all sequenced from one sample in a study of cytomegalovirus exposure and HLA in healthy donors. It was with 60 Vbeta and 13 Jbeta primers that the PCR ran. Assay used: immunoSEQ multiplex PCR; TCRdb lists only in-frame clones, some missing. The table has some 270,000 clones, about 80% seen once. Sample: PBMCs. The receptors derive from a girl aged 2 to 9 in good health and CMV-seronegative.

This chain connects TRBV15 to TRBJ1-5; D possibly corresponds to TRBD1 (6 bases). Germline assignment: CDR1 LNHNV and CDR2 YYDKDF (reference sequence). The CDR3 is 16 residues long. V was clipped by 0 bases and J by 6 bases, with 15 bases between them. In DNA, the CDR3 is TGTGCCACCAGCAGAGATCGCGGGAGGGGGAGTCAGCCCCAGCATTTT. Amino acid sequence: CATSRDRGRGSQPQHF. The full variable domain, rest sourced from reference TRBV15 and TRBJ1-5, is DAMVIQNPRYQVTQFGKPVTLSCSQTLNHNVMYWYQQKSSQAPKLLFHYYDKDFNNEADTPDNFQSRRPNTSFCFLDIRSPGLGDTAMYLCATSRDRGRGSQPQHFGDGTRLSIL.

The chain combines TRBV7-9 with TRBJ1-4; TRBD1 is a possible D gene (6 bases). V shed 6 bases and J shed 6 bases, with 14 bases lying between them. The CDR3 loop spans 14 amino acids. The V gene's germline CDR1 is SEHNR and CDR2 FQNEAQ (reference sequence). The CDR3 is CASRPERGYEKLFF. The CDR3 DNA is TGTGCCAGCAGGCCCGAGAGGGGGTATGAAAAACTGTTTTTT.

The V call is TRBV7-9, the J call TRBJ2-2; TRBD1 is a possible D gene (6 bases). Trimming shortened V by 1 base and J by 7 bases, and 16 bases separated the two germline ends. Germline values: CDR1 SEHNR, CDR2 FQNEAQ (reference sequence). The length of the CDR3 is 16 residues. The DNA for the CDR3 is TGTGCCAGCAGCTTAGGGGGACATACGAGGGTCGGGGAGCTGTTTTTT. Protein sequence: CASSLGGHTRVGELFF. The full variable domain, completed using reference TRBV7-9 and TRBJ2-2, is DTGVSQNPRHKITKRGQNVTFRCDPISEHNRLYWYRQTLGQGPEFLTYFQNEAQLEKSRLLSDRFSAERPKGSFSTLEIQRTEQGDSAMYLCASSLGGHTRVGELFFGEGSRLTVL.

The chain uses TRBV30 and TRBJ1-2; TRBD1 might be the D (5 bases). This CDR3 contains 13 residues. Germline V gene lookup returns CDR1 GTSNPN and CDR2 SVGIG (reference sequence). Trimming shortened V by 1 base and J by 2 bases, and 8 bases separated the two germline ends. The CDR3 region has the DNA TGTGCCTGGAGTGATACAGGAAACTATGGCTACACCTTC. It codes for CAWSDTGNYGYTF.

The V and J genes are TRBV25-1 and TRBJ2-7; D is uncertain. The CDR3 runs 14 residues. Germline CDR1 reads MGHDK; CDR2 reads SYGVNS. Trimming removed 1 base at V and 0 bases at J, with 7 bases between. The CDR3 region has the DNA TGTGCCAGCAGTGAATTGGGCAGCTCCTACGAGCAGTACTTC. Translation gives CASSELGSSYEQYF.

The chain combines TRBV5-6 with TRBJ1-5, with no clear D. There are 12 residues in the CDR3. In germline, CDR1 is SGHDT, CDR2 YYEEEE. V was pared by 2 bases and J by 4 bases, with 4 bases between. For the CDR3, the DNA is TGTGCCAGCAGCTTTTCTAATCAGCCCCAGCATTTT. It codes for CASSFSNQPQHF. Filled out from reference TRBV5-6 and TRBJ1-5, the complete variable domain reads DAGVTQSPTHLIKTRGQQVTLRCSPKSGHDTVSWYQQALGQGPQFIFQYYEEEERQRGNFPDRFSGHQFPNYSSELNVNALLLGDSALYLCASSFSNQPQHFGDGTRLSIL.

This chain uses TRBV19 with TRBJ2-7; the D gene is possibly TRBD2 (6 bases). Germline V gives CDR1 LNHDA, CDR2 SQIVND (reference sequence). The CDR3 is 15 amino acids. V lost 5 bases, J lost 2 bases, and 16 bases lay in between. The CDR3 DNA follows: TGTGCCAGTAGTGTCCTTAGCGGTCCGGCCTACGAGCAGTACTTC. It is translated as CASSVLSGPAYEQYF.

This clone was seen more than once but under ten times. V is TRBV5-6 and J is TRBJ1-4, with TRBD1 as a possible D gene (5 bases). Germline CDR1 is SGHDT and CDR2 is YYEEEE. The CDR3 extends over 15 amino acids. Trimming removed 2 bases at V and 8 bases at J, with 16 bases between. CDR3 region: CASSFTRSRGEKLFF. DNA of the CDR3: TGTGCCAGCAGCTTTACTCGGAGTCGGGGGGAAAAACTGTTTTTT. The full variable domain, rest sourced from reference TRBV5-6 and TRBJ1-4, is DAGVTQSPTHLIKTRGQQVTLRCSPKSGHDTVSWYQQALGQGPQFIFQYYEEEERQRGNFPDRFSGHQFPNYSSELNVNALLLGDSALYLCASSFTRSRGEKLFFGSGTQLSVL.